Sequencing of this T cell receptor (beta chain) was carried out in a study of spatial heterogeneity in lung cancer. The study, taken as a whole, reports: One measure, the expanded intratumoral alpha and beta TCR count, tracked tumor mutation counts.

Each CDR3 protein gets one entry after TCRdb re-called the 5' RACE reads with MiXCR. The sample shows around 8,100 distinct CDR3 sequences, approximately 12% of them seen only once. This clonotype was seen many times. The antigen remains undetermined. Time point noted: sample taken at primary tumor resection. V lost 6 bases and J 2 bases, leaving 14 bases between the germline ends. Germline V lookup: CDR1 ENHRY, CDR2 SYGVKD. This CDR3 has 14 amino acids. Sequenced here: lung tumor tissue, sampled at surgery. The source is a male donor with early-stage non-small cell lung cancer. This chain links TRBV10-3 with TRBJ2-7, with TRBD1 as a possible D gene (7 bases). Here the CDR3 reads CAIRRAGGPYEQYF. CDR3 in DNA: TGTGCCATCAGAAGGGCAGGGGGGCCCTACGAGCAGTACTTC.